Shown below are 9 T cell receptor beta chains from a single sample sequenced in a study of blood T cell repertoires in COVID-19. Clones were read by immunoSEQ multiplex PCR, and TCRdb kept only the in-frame ones, dropping some. In the table there are around 250,000 clones, around nine tenths of which are singletons. The sequenced sample was peripheral blood. These receptors all stem from a woman aged 55-70 years who had recovered from COVID-19.

CDR3 sequence (DNA): TGTGCCAGCAGCACAACAGGATTTTCCACTGAAGCTTTCTTT. Translation gives CASSTTGFSTEAFF. This chain links TRBV7-6 with TRBJ1-1, with D maybe TRBD1 (5 bases). This CDR3 has 14 amino acids. Germline V lookup: CDR1 SGHVS, CDR2 FNYEAQ. V was shortened by 5 bases and J by 4 bases, with 14 bases between the two germline ends.

The DNA of the CDR3 is TGTGCCAGCAGTTTATTTGGCGGGGTGGCACTCTACGAGCAGTACTTC. Translation gives CASSLFGGVALYEQYF. This chain links TRBV28 with TRBJ2-7; possibly TRBD2 for D (6 bases). Germline V CDR1 and CDR2: MDHEN, SYDVKM. V lost 1 base to trimming and J lost 3 bases, with 16 bases between them. CDR3 length: 16 residues.

The chain uses TRBV3-1 (or the pseudogene TRBV3-2) and TRBJ1-2; TRBD1 might be the D (6 bases). V lost 4 bases, J lost 8 bases, and 20 bases lay in between. The CDR3 loop spans 15 amino acids. From germline, CDR1 is LGHDT and CDR2 YNNKEL (reference sequence). This CDR3 reads CASSPEGRGSVGYTF. CDR3 nucleotide sequence: TGTGCCAGCAGCCCCGAGGGGAGGGGGTCAGTCGGCTACACCTTC.

The chain employs TRBV18 and TRBJ1-6, with unresolved D. The germline CDR1 and CDR2 sequences are KGHSH and LQKENI. The CDR3 runs to 13 residues. V lost 8 bases, J lost 14 bases, and 19 bases lay in between. This chain's CDR3 is CASRPIGVLSLHF. CDR3 bases: TGTGCCAGCCGGCCTATCGGGGTCTTATCCCTCCACTTT.

The chain links TRBV4-3 to TRBJ2-7, with 11 bases identical to TRBD2. The CDR3 spans 16 residues. J was trimmed by 4 bases and V by 4 bases; bases with no gene match: 9. CDR1 and CDR2 from the germline V gene are LGHNA and YSLEER. The CDR3 DNA reads TGCGCCAGCAGCCGATTAGCGGGGGGGCCCCCTTACGAGCAGTACTTC. This sequence encodes CASSRLAGGPPYEQYF.

The V gene is TRBV4-1, the J gene TRBJ1-1; TRBD1 is a possible D gene (6 bases). This CDR3 comprises 15 residues. V was cut by 0 bases and J by 6 bases, with 14 bases left in between. The germline V gene encodes CDR1 MGHRA and CDR2 YSYEKL. CDR3 protein: CASSQDLNSGAEAFF. CDR3 nucleotides: TGCGCCAGCAGCCAAGATTTGAACTCAGGGGCTGAAGCTTTCTTT.

The J gene is TRBJ2-3, the V gene TRBV5-3, with D unclear. TRBV5-3 is filed as an ORF, its function uncertain. The ends were cut back, 2 bases at V and 2 bases at J, with 15 bases in the middle. The CDR3 has 16 residues. CDR3 nucleotide sequence: TGTGCCAGAAGCTTAAAGTGGGCTTTCGACACAGATACGCAGTATTTT. The encoded protein is CARSLKWAFDTDTQYF.

The V and J genes are TRBV6-5 and TRBJ2-5, with TRBD2 identical over 9 bases. The CDR3 totals 14 residues. The germline V gene encodes CDR1 MNHEY and CDR2 SVGAGI. V shed 6 bases and J 4 bases; nucleotides not matched to a gene: 6. Written as DNA, the CDR3 is TGTGCCAGCAGGAAAGCGGGGGGTATAGAGACCCAGTACTTC. This codes for CASRKAGGIETQYF.

The chain links TRBV29-1 to TRBJ2-1; weak D call: TRBD2 (6 bases). Deletions cut 5 bases from V and 8 bases from J, with 16 bases between. This CDR3 comprises 13 residues. Germline CDR1 and CDR2: SQVTM and ANQGSEA. The CDR3 bases are TGCAGCGTTAACCGGGACTCAAAGGATGAGCAGTTCTTC. It encodes CSVNRDSKDEQFF.